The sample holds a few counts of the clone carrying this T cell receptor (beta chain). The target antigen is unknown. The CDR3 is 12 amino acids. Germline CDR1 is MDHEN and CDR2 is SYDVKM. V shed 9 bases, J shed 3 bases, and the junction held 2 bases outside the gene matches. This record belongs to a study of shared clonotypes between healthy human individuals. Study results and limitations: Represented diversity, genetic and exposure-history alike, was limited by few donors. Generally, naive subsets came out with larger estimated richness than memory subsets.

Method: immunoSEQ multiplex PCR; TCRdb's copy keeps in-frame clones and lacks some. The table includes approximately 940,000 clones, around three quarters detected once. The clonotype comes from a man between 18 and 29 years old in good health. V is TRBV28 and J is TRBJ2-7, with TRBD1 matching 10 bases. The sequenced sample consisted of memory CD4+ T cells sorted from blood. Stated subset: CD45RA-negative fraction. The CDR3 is CASGQGVYEQYF. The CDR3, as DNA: TGTGCCAGTGGACAGGGGGTCTACGAGCAGTACTTC.